The 16 T cell receptor beta chains presented below share a single source sample, sequenced in a study of regulatory T cells in long-lasting Graves disease. Sample time point: newly diagnosed GD, antithyroid drugs for less than 3 months. Preparation of the TCR library used RNA extracted from PBMCs. Arm-PCR of CDR3 regions with iRepertoire HTBI primers generated TCR beta libraries. TCRdb used MiXCR to reprocess the multiplex PCR reads, holding one entry per CDR3 protein. This table holds about 220,000 distinct CDR3 sequences, roughly 20% found once. The data also belong to a second study, concerning T cells in Graves' hyperthyroidism and ophthalmopathy.

The source was peripheral blood mononuclear cells (PBMCs), collected at new diagnosis, from a patient treated with antithyroid drugs. Source of these receptors: a woman between 25 and 40 years old with Graves disease.

This rearrangement joins TRBV12-3 or TRBV12-4 to TRBJ2-5, with TRBD2 matching 12 bases. Trimming cost V 6 bases and J 7 bases; bases outside gene matches: 3. The CDR3 is 13 amino acids. The CDR3 DNA is TGTGCCAGCAGACCGACTAGCGGGGGGACCCAGTACTTC. Its translation is CASRPTSGGTQYF.

This clonotype was recorded at least ten times. This chain joins TRBV9 and TRBJ2-3; TRBD1 agrees at 9 bases. Germline V gene sequence: CDR1 SGDLS, CDR2 YYNGEE. V shed 2 bases and J 5 bases; nucleotides not matched to a gene: 9. This CDR3 region has 16 residues. In DNA form, the CDR3 reads TGTGCCAGCAGCGTTGGGACAGGGTTTGTCCTAGATACGCAGTATTTT. Amino acid sequence: CASSVGTGFVLDTQYF. Combining the CDR3 with reference TRBV9 and TRBJ2-3 gives the whole variable domain DSGVTQTPKHLITATGQRVTLRCSPRSGDLSVYWYQQSLDQGLQFLIQYYNGEERAKGNILERFSAQQFPDLHSELNLSSLELGDSALYFCASSVGTGFVLDTQYFGPGTRLTVL.

This clonotype has at least ten counts. This chain joins TRBV2 and TRBJ1-1, with D maybe TRBD1 (6 bases). Germline V gives CDR1 SNHLY, CDR2 FYNNEI. V lost 1 base to trimming and J lost 0 bases, with 18 bases between them. The CDR3 runs 18 residues. As DNA, the CDR3 is TGTGCCAGCAGTGAAGTCGCCCCTCTGGGGGGCATGAACACTGAAGCTTTCTTT. Translated: CASSEVAPLGGMNTEAFF.

This clonotype has more than one count but fewer than ten. V gene TRBV5-4 combines with J gene TRBJ1-1; D ambiguous. Germline V gene lookup returns CDR1 SGHNT and CDR2 YYREEE (reference sequence). Trimming removed 4 bases at V and 8 bases at J, with 12 bases between. The CDR3 consists of 12 residues. CDR3 protein: CASSVDQEEAFF. CDR3 bases: TGTGCCAGCAGCGTGGACCAAGAGGAAGCTTTCTTT. The variable domain in full, with the rest retrieved from reference TRBV5-4 and TRBJ1-1, is ETGVTQSPTHLIKTRGQQVTLRCSSQSGHNTVSWYQQALGQGPQFIFQYYREEENGRGNFPPRFSGLQFPNYSSELNVNALELDDSALYLCASSVDQEEAFFGQGTRLTVV.

This clonotype was recorded many times. The chain carries TRBV12-3 or TRBV12-4 and TRBJ1-2; maybe TRBD1 (5 bases). The V end lost 1 base, the J end lost 2 bases, and 14 bases lay between the germline ends. The CDR3 loop spans 16 amino acids. The chain's CDR3 is CASSLDGGTANYGYTF. CDR3 coding DNA: TGTGCCAGCAGTTTAGATGGGGGGACGGCGAACTATGGCTACACCTTC.

Many counts were recorded for this clonotype. The chain has TRBV4-1 and TRBJ2-2, with D maybe TRBD1 (6 bases). Germline V lookup: CDR1 MGHRA, CDR2 YSYEKL. This CDR3 contains 17 residues. The V end was cut by 0 bases, the J end by 5 bases, with 16 bases between. The CDR3 loop is CASSQDPQTGYTGELFF. The CDR3 nucleotides read TGCGCCAGCAGCCAAGATCCTCAGACAGGCTATACCGGGGAGCTGTTTTTT.

V and J are TRBV11-3 and TRBJ2-2; no definite D call. CDR3 length equals 12 residues. Germline CDR1 and CDR2: SGHNT and YENEEA. V was cut by 2 bases and J by 7 bases, with 5 bases left in between. The CDR3, as DNA: TGTGCCAGCAGCTTACGTTACGGGGAGCTGTTTTTT. Translation: CASSLRYGELFF.

This clonotype was seen many times. This chain connects TRBV28 to TRBJ1-2; TRBD1 matches 9 bases. The germline CDR1 and CDR2 sequences are MDHEN and SYDVKM. The J segment lost 2 bases and the V segment lost 6 bases, leaving 7 bases of the junction unmatched. The CDR3 is made up of 15 amino acids. CDR3 protein: CASSPGTGHNYGYTF. In nucleotides, the CDR3 is TGTGCCAGCAGCCCTGGGACAGGGCACAACTATGGCTACACCTTC.

This clonotype appeared many times. The chain carries TRBV7-9 and TRBJ2-7; D is unresolved. The CDR3 is 13 amino acids. V dropped 7 bases and J dropped 3 bases, with 13 bases sitting between them. Germline CDR1 SEHNR, CDR2 FQNEAQ (reference sequence). The CDR3 DNA sequence: TGTGCCAGCACCAAGACGGACGGCTACGAGCAGTACTTC. This codes for CASTKTDGYEQYF.

There are many counts of this clonotype. The CDR3 is CASSFNRVDTEAFF. In DNA, the CDR3 is TGCGCCAGCAGCTTCAACAGGGTGGACACTGAAGCTTTCTTT. This sequence joins TRBV5-1 and TRBJ1-1, with D maybe TRBD1 (6 bases). The CDR3 has 14 amino acids. V was clipped by 2 bases and J by 3 bases, with 11 bases between them. Germline CDR1 SGHRS, CDR2 YFSETQ.

This clonotype was picked up many times. This chain joins TRBV4-1 and TRBJ2-7, with TRBD2 matching 8 bases. The CDR3 runs to 15 residues. The V segment lost 4 bases and the J segment 0 bases; nucleotides outside the gene matches: 5. CDR1 and CDR2 from the germline V gene are MGHRA and YSYEKL. The CDR3 DNA follows: TGCGCCAGCAGCCTAAGCGGGGGTTTCTCCTACGAGCAGTACTTC. As protein: CASSLSGGFSYEQYF.

Ten or more counts support this clonotype. The chain employs TRBV6-1 and TRBJ1-6; TRBD1 agrees at 7 bases. Germline values: CDR1 MNHNS, CDR2 SASEGT. J was trimmed by 10 bases and V by 1 base; bases with no gene match: 4. The CDR3 spans 14 residues. The CDR3 DNA follows: TGTGCCAGCAGTGAAGGGGACAGCATCTCACCCCTCCACTTT. Amino acids: CASSEGDSISPLHF.

The sample holds many counts of this clonotype. This chain's CDR3 is CASRPTGGVYEQYF. The DNA for the CDR3 is TGTGCCAGCAGGCCGACAGGGGGCGTTTACGAGCAGTACTTC. This chain connects TRBV28 to TRBJ2-7; 10 bases are a match to TRBD1. V was clipped by 6 bases and J by 4 bases; unmatched bases: 6. There are 14 residues in the CDR3. Germline V lookup: CDR1 MDHEN, CDR2 SYDVKM.

In this sample, this clonotype turned up many times. This chain joins TRBV12-3 or TRBV12-4 and TRBJ1-1, with D perhaps matching TRBD1 (5 bases). Trimming shortened V by 8 bases and J by 6 bases, and 13 bases separated the two germline ends. The CDR3 is 12 residues long. The CDR3 spells CASSTVPPEAFF. The CDR3 nucleotides are TGTGCCAGCTCGACAGTTCCGCCTGAAGCTTTCTTT.

This clonotype has at least ten counts. The CDR3 here is CSARGGTGVSGANVLTF. CDR3 coding DNA: TGCAGTGCTAGAGGGGGGACAGGGGTGTCTGGGGCCAACGTCCTGACTTTC. The chain is built from TRBV20-1 and TRBJ2-6, with 10 nucleotides matching TRBD1. This CDR3 is built from 17 residues. Germline V lookup: CDR1 DFQATT, CDR2 SNEGSKA (reference sequence). After removal of 1 base from V and 1 base from J, the junction contained 4 bases not matched to a gene.

The chain links TRBV29-1 to TRBJ2-2, with 9 positions matching TRBD1. The V and J ends lost 6 bases and 3 bases, in that order; junction bases with no gene match: 8. Germline values: CDR1 SQVTM, CDR2 ANQGSEA. The CDR3 is 15 amino acids. CDR3 in amino acids: CSVDHGQGHTGELFF. CDR3 in DNA: TGCAGCGTGGACCACGGACAGGGGCACACCGGGGAGCTGTTTTTT.